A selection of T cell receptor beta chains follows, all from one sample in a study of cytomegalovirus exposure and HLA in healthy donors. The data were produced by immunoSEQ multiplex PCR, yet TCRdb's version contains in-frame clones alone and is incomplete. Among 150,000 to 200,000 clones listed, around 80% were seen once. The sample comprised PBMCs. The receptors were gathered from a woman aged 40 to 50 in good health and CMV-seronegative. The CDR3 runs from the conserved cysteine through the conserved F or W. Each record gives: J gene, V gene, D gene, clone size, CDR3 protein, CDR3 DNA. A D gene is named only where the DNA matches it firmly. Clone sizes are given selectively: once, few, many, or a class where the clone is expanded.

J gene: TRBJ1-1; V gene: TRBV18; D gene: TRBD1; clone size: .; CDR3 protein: CASSRLTGTNTEAFF; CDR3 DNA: TGTGCCAGCTCACGACTGACAGGGACCAACACTGAAGCTTTCTTT
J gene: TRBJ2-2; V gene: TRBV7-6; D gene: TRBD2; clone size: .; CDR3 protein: CASSLGVAGLNTGELFF; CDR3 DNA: TGTGCCAGCAGCTTAGGTGTAGCGGGCCTGAACACCGGGGAGCTGTTTTTT
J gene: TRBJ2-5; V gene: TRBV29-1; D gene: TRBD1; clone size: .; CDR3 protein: CSVVTGGTQETQYF; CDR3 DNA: TGCAGCGTAGTAACAGGGGGTACACAAGAGACCCAGTACTTC
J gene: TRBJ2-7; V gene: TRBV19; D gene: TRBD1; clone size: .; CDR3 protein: CASSITRTGLEEQYF; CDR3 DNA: TGTGCCAGTAGTATAACGAGGACAGGGCTTGAGGAGCAGTACTTC
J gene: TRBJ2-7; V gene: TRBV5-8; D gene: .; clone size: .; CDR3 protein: CASSSREKVVQYF; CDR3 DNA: TGTGCCAGCAGCTCCCGGGAGAAGGTCGTGCAGTACTTC
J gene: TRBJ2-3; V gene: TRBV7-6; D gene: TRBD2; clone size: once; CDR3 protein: CASSLFGGGGTDTQYF; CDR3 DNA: TGTGCCAGCAGCTTATTCGGCGGGGGGGGCACAGATACGCAGTATTTT
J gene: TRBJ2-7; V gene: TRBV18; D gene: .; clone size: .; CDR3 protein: CASSPVTGGVEQYF; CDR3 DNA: TGTGCCAGCTCACCGGTCACAGGGGGGGTCGAGCAGTACTTC
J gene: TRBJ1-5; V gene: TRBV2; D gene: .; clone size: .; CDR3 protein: CASSATVTNQPQHF; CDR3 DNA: TGTGCCAGCAGTGCGACAGTAACCAATCAGCCCCAGCATTTT
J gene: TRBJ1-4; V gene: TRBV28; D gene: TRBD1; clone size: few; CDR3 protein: CASSLKLAGGTEKLFF; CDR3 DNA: TGTGCCAGCAGTTTAAAGTTGGCAGGGGGCACTGAAAAACTGTTTTTT
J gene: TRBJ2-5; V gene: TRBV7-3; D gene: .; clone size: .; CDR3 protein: CASSKGPSGTQYF; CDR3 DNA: TGTGCCAGCAGTAAAGGACCGAGCGGGACCCAGTACTTC
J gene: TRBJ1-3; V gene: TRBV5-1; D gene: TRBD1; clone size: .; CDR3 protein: CASSLGGRGNTIYF; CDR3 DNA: TGCGCCAGCAGCCTAGGGGGCCGAGGAAACACCATATATTTT
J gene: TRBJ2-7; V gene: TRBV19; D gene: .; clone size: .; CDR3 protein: CASSYGSPSYEQYF; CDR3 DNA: TGTGCCAGTAGTTACGGGAGCCCCTCCTACGAGCAGTACTTC
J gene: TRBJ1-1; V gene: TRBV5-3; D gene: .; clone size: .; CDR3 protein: CARSSGLTEAFF; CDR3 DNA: TGTGCCAGAAGTTCGGGTTTAACTGAAGCTTTCTTT
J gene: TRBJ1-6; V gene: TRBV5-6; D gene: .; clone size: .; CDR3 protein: CASSLRSSYNSPLHF; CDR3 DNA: TGTGCCAGCAGCTTACGGAGCTCCTATAATTCACCCCTCCACTTT
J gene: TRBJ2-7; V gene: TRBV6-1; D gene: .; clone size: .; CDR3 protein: CASSTERGWDEQYF; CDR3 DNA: TGTGCCAGCAGTACTGAAAGGGGATGGGACGAGCAGTACTTC
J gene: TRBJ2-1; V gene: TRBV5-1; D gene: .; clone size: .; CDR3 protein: CASSLAGDEQFF; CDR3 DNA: TGCGCCAGCAGCTTGGCCGGAGATGAGCAGTTCTTC
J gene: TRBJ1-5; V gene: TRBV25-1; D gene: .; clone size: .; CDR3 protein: CASSEASLGVNQPQHF; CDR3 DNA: TGTGCCAGCAGTGAGGCCTCATTAGGGGTCAATCAGCCCCAGCATTTT
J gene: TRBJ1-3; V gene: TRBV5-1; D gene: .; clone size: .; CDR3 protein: CASSGEAGNSGNTIYF; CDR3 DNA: TGCGCCAGCAGCGGCGAGGCCGGGAACTCTGGAAACACCATATATTTT
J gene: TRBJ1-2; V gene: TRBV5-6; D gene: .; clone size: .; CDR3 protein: CASSQLNFRKANYGYTF; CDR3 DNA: TGTGCCAGCAGCCAGCTTAACTTCAGGAAAGCTAACTATGGCTACACCTTC
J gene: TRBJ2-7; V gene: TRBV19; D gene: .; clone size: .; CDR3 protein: CASADRSYEQYF; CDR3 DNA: TGTGCCAGTGCGGACAGATCCTACGAGCAGTACTTC
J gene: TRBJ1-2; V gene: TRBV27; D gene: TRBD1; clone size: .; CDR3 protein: CASSETGFDYGYTF; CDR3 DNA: TGTGCCAGCAGTGAGACAGGGTTCGACTATGGCTACACCTTC
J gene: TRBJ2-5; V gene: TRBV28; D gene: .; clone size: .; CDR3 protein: CASSAPKGSLQETQYF; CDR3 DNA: TGTGCCAGCAGCGCGCCGAAGGGGTCACTCCAAGAGACCCAGTACTTC
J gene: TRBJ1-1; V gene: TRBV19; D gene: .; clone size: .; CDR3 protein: CASTSWGVAFF; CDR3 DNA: TGTGCCAGTACCAGTTGGGGGGTCGCTTTCTTT
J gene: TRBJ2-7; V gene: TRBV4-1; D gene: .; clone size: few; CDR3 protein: CASSQGVHLVRGLGYEQYF; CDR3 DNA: TGCGCCAGCAGCCAAGGGGTCCACTTGGTAAGGGGCCTCGGTTACGAGCAGTACTTC
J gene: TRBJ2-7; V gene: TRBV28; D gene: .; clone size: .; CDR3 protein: CASSRGQSIYEQYF; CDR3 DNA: TGTGCCAGCAGTAGAGGGCAGTCCATCTACGAGCAGTACTTC
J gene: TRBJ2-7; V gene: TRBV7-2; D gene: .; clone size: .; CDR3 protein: CASSLYGVREYEQYF; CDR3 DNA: TGTGCCAGCAGCTTATACGGGGTGAGAGAATACGAGCAGTACTTC
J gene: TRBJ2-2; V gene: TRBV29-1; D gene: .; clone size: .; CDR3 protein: CSDILGGQSNTGELFF; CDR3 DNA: TGCAGCGATATCCTAGGGGGACAATCCAACACCGGGGAGCTGTTTTTT
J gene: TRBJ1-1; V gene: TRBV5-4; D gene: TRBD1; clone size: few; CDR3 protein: CASSFSGGGGAFF; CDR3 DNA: TGTGCCAGCAGCTTTTCAGGGGGCGGCGGGGCTTTCTTT
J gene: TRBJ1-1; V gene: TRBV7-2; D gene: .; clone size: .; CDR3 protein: CASSLSVNTEAFF; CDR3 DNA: TGTGCCAGCAGCTTAAGCGTGAACACTGAAGCTTTCTTT
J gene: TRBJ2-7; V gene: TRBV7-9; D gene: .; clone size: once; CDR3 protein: CASSLVAYYEQYF; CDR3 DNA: TGTGCCAGCAGCTTAGTGGCCTACTACGAGCAGTACTTC
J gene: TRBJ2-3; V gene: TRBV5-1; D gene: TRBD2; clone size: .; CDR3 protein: CASSYLAGGPDTQYF; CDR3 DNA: TGCGCCAGCAGCTACCTAGCGGGAGGGCCAGATACGCAGTATTTT